A single sample is the source of the 28 T cell receptor beta chains below, sequenced in a study of cytomegalovirus exposure and HLA in healthy donors. PCR used 60 Vbeta primers and 13 Jbeta primers. Sequenced by immunoSEQ multiplex PCR; TCRdb stores in-frame clones only, minus some. The repertoire holds around 100,000 clones, roughly 80% seen once, with over 20% in the top ten. Material: PBMCs. These receptor sequences come from a man younger than 40 in good health and CMV-seropositive.

This clone was detected once. The gene calls are TRBV15 and TRBJ2-5; 12 bases align to TRBD2. The CDR3 has 15 amino acids. V was clipped by 1 base and J by 6 bases; unmatched bases: 3. Looked up from germline, CDR1 is LNHNV and CDR2 is YYDKDF (reference sequence). CDR3 in amino acids: CATSRGTSGKQTQYF. The CDR3 DNA is TGTGCCACCAGCAGAGGGACTAGCGGGAAACAGACCCAGTACTTC.

The V call is TRBV21-1, the J call TRBJ2-2; TRBD2, the D gene given by the table, was not confirmed from the DNA. TRBV21-1 corresponds to a pseudogene. CDR3 length equals 17 residues. The CDR3 DNA is TGTGCCAGCAGCAAAGTGGGAGGGTGGGGGGACACCGGGGAGCTGTTTTTT. Translating gives CASSKVGGWGDTGELFF.

The chain carries TRBV2 and TRBJ2-5; D ambiguous. The CDR3 length is 13 residues. The V gene lost 3 bases and the J gene lost 5 bases, with 10 bases spanning the gap. Germline V gives CDR1 SNHLY, CDR2 FYNNEI. The chain's CDR3 is CASSDSSTETQYF. For the CDR3, the DNA is TGTGCCAGCAGTGATTCTAGTACGGAGACCCAGTACTTC.

This clone was recorded once. The V call is TRBV5-1, the J call TRBJ2-5; 14 nucleotides agree with TRBD2. This CDR3 contains 16 residues. Germline V gene data show CDR1 as SGHRS and CDR2 as YFSETQ. The junction had 4 bases not matched to a gene; V was cut back by 2 bases and J by 4 bases. The CDR3 sequence is CASSLKTSGRAETQYF. The CDR3 DNA follows: TGCGCCAGCAGCTTAAAGACTAGCGGGAGGGCAGAGACCCAGTACTTC. The whole variable domain, remainder taken from reference TRBV5-1 and TRBJ2-5, is KAGVTQTPRYLIKTRGQQVTLSCSPISGHRSVSWYQQTPGQGLQFLFEYFSETQRNKGNFPGRFSGRQFSNSRSEMNVSTLELGDSALYLCASSLKTSGRAETQYFGPGTRLLVL.

The V gene is TRBV29-1, the J gene TRBJ1-5; TRBD1 might be the D (6 bases). The CDR3 is made up of 15 amino acids. The V gene's germline CDR1 is SQVTM and CDR2 ANQGSEA. The V end was cut by 4 bases, the J end by 0 bases, with 13 bases between. The CDR3 DNA follows: TGCAGCGTTGTTGTGGGACAAAATAGCAATCAGCCCCAGCATTTT. It encodes CSVVVGQNSNQPQHF.

The chain employs TRBV27 and TRBJ1-1; D gene ambiguous. CDR1 is MNHEY and CDR2 is SMNVEV in the germline V gene (reference sequence). V was clipped by 3 bases and J by 6 bases, with 11 bases between them. The CDR3 is 13 amino acids. CDR3 DNA: TGTGCCAGCAGTTTTGGAGGGAATGCTGAAGCTTTCTTT. Protein: CASSFGGNAEAFF.

The rearrangement links TRBV5-1 to TRBJ1-4; a possible D gene is TRBD1 (5 bases). This CDR3 has 18 amino acids. Per the germline V gene, CDR1 is SGHRS and CDR2 is YFSETQ. Trimming pared 0 bases from V and 0 bases from J, leaving 15 bases between. CDR3 nucleotides: TGCGCCAGCAGCTTGGCCTATGGACACCTGTCAACTAATGAAAAACTGTTTTTT. This translates into CASSLAYGHLSTNEKLFF. The full variable domain, with the rest looked up from reference TRBV5-1 and TRBJ1-4, is KAGVTQTPRYLIKTRGQQVTLSCSPISGHRSVSWYQQTPGQGLQFLFEYFSETQRNKGNFPGRFSGRQFSNSRSEMNVSTLELGDSALYLCASSLAYGHLSTNEKLFFGSGTQLSVL.

V usage is TRBV5-1 and J usage is TRBJ1-6; 9 bases map to TRBD1. This CDR3 is 18 amino acids long. Germline V CDR1 and CDR2: SGHRS, YFSETQ. After removal of 0 bases from V and 10 bases from J, the junction contained 14 bases not matched to a gene. CDR3 loop: CASSLAPTGGVLLSPLHF. Here the CDR3 DNA reads TGCGCCAGCAGCTTGGCCCCCACAGGGGGCGTGTTATTATCACCCCTCCACTTT.

This clone was seen more than once but under ten times. J is TRBJ1-3 and V is TRBV19, with TRBD1 identical over 7 bases. CDR3 length equals 15 residues. The germline gives CDR1 LNHDA, CDR2 SQIVND (reference sequence). The V and J ends lost 11 bases and 1 base, in that order; junction bases with no gene match: 11. The CDR3 is CAAGGQLFSGNTIYF. The CDR3 region has the DNA TGTGCCGCGGGGGGACAGTTATTTTCTGGAAACACCATATATTTT. Filled out from reference TRBV19 and TRBJ1-3, the complete variable domain reads DGGITQSPKYLFRKEGQNVTLSCEQNLNHDAMYWYRQDPGQGLRLIYYSQIVNDFQKGDIAEGYSVSREKKESFPLTVTSAQKNPTAFYLCAAGGQLFSGNTIYFGEGSWLTVV.

This chain connects TRBV28 to TRBJ2-2; D is unresolved. Germline loops: CDR1 MDHEN, CDR2 SYDVKM. The CDR3 length is 13 residues. V lost 6 bases, J lost 0 bases, and 5 bases lay in between. In nucleotides, the CDR3 is TGTGCCAGCAGGGAGACGAACACCGGGGAGCTGTTTTTT. Translating it yields CASRETNTGELFF. Together with reference TRBV28 and TRBJ2-2, the CDR3 gives the full variable domain: DVKVTQSSRYLVKRTGEKVFLECVQDMDHENMFWYRQDPGLGLRLIYFSYDVKMKEKGDIPEGYSVSREKKERFSLILESASTNQTSMYLCASRETNTGELFFGEGSRLTVL.

The chain has TRBV15 and TRBJ2-3; no reliable D call. The CDR3 runs to 12 residues. Germline CDR1 is LNHNV and CDR2 is YYDKDF (reference sequence). Trimming removed 5 bases at V and 2 bases at J, with 5 bases between. The CDR3 spells CATSVYTDTQYF. CDR3 nucleotides: TGTGCCACCAGCGTCTACACAGATACGCAGTATTTT.

This chain connects TRBV27 to TRBJ2-3; 8 nucleotides match TRBD2. The CDR3 has 15 residues. With 2 bases clipped from V and 6 bases from J, the junction kept 7 bases outside the gene matches. Germline V gene data show CDR1 as MNHEY and CDR2 as SMNVEV (reference sequence). The CDR3 bases are TGTGCCAGCAGTTTAATGCGGGGGGCCTTCGATACGCAGTATTTT. Translating gives CASSLMRGAFDTQYF.

The chain couples TRBV10-2 to TRBJ1-2; possibly TRBD1 for D (5 bases). The CDR3 contains 13 residues. Trimming removed 4 bases from V and 3 bases from J, with 9 bases in between. Germline CDR1 is WSHSY and CDR2 is SAAADI. The CDR3 reads CASSGQYYYGYTF. Here the CDR3 DNA reads TGCGCCAGCAGTGGACAGTACTACTATGGCTACACCTTC.

This chain connects TRBV4-1 to TRBJ2-3, with TRBD2 as a possible D gene (6 bases). The CDR3 is made up of 16 amino acids. Per the germline V gene, CDR1 is MGHRA and CDR2 is YSYEKL. The V gene lost 0 bases and the J gene lost 4 bases, with 14 bases spanning the gap. CDR3 sequence: CASSQEGAGLADTQYF. In DNA form, the CDR3 reads TGCGCCAGCAGCCAAGAAGGGGCGGGATTGGCAGATACGCAGTATTTT.

The chain has TRBV5-6 and TRBJ2-2, with 7 bases aligning to TRBD1. The ends lost 4 bases at V and 2 bases at J; junction bases unmatched: 5. The germline V gene encodes CDR1 SGHDT and CDR2 YYEEEE. This CDR3 has 15 amino acids. The CDR3 coding sequence is TGTGCCAGCAGCCTAGGGACAGAAAACACCGGGGAGCTGTTTTTT. Its translation: CASSLGTENTGELFF.

The V gene is TRBV5-1, the J gene TRBJ2-5; 7 nucleotides match TRBD2. The J segment lost 7 bases and the V segment lost 4 bases, leaving 16 bases of the junction unmatched. Germline assignment: CDR1 SGHRS and CDR2 YFSETQ. This CDR3 comprises 16 residues. DNA for the CDR3: TGCGCCAGCAGCGTCATTTCTAGCGGTGACATTGGGACCCAGTACTTC. This sequence encodes CASSVISSGDIGTQYF.

The chain uses TRBV5-1 and TRBJ2-1; 14 bases match TRBD2. The junction had 4 bases not matched to a gene; V was cut back by 0 bases and J by 8 bases. CDR1 is SGHRS and CDR2 is YFSETQ in the germline V gene. CDR3 length: 16 residues. The CDR3 DNA sequence: TGCGCCAGCAGCTTGGGACTAGCGGGGGGGCGGGATGAGCAGTTCTTC. This sequence encodes CASSLGLAGGRDEQFF.

This sequence joins TRBV5-1 and TRBJ2-1, with D perhaps matching TRBD1 (6 bases). Germline lookup yields CDR1 SGHRS and CDR2 YFSETQ. This CDR3 region has 16 residues. V was shortened by 0 bases and J by 4 bases, with 14 bases between the two germline ends. DNA of the CDR3: TGCGCCAGCAGCTTGGGGGACCACAGGGAGTACAATGAGCAGTTCTTC. It encodes CASSLGDHREYNEQFF.

The rearrangement joins TRBV7-7 to TRBJ2-5; 9 bases match TRBD1. CDR3 length: 13 amino acids. The germline gives CDR1 SSHAT, CDR2 FNYEAQ (reference sequence). The junction had 3 bases not matched to a gene; V was cut back by 5 bases and J by 5 bases. The DNA of the CDR3 is TGTGCCAGCAGCCAAGACAGGGGGGAGACCCAGTACTTC. Its protein is CASSQDRGETQYF.

This chain links TRBV6-5 with TRBJ2-1; perhaps TRBD2 as D (6 bases). Germline CDR1 and CDR2: MNHEY and SVGAGI. V was shortened by 5 bases and J by 0 bases, with 11 bases between the two germline ends. The CDR3 is made up of 15 amino acids. The CDR3 protein is CASSGGVASYNEQFF. DNA for the CDR3: TGTGCCAGCAGTGGCGGGGTCGCCTCCTACAATGAGCAGTTCTTC.

CDR3 sequence: CASQRQGNGNEQFF. The CDR3, as DNA: TGTGCCAGCCAGAGACAGGGCAATGGCAATGAGCAGTTCTTC. The chain uses TRBV6-5 and TRBJ2-1; 7 bases fit TRBD1. V trimming: 8 bases; J trimming: 6 bases; junction bases outside the gene matches: 10. CDR1 and CDR2 (germline): MNHEY, SVGAGI. The CDR3 covers 14 residues.

The V call is TRBV4-1, the J call TRBJ2-2, with 12 bases fitting TRBD1. V lost 2 bases, J lost 6 bases, and 10 bases stayed unmatched. Germline V gene data show CDR1 as MGHRA and CDR2 as YSYEKL. This CDR3 comprises 18 residues. In DNA, the CDR3 is TGCGCCAGCAGCCAACGGTTGGGACAGGGGGCTTTGGCCGGGGAGCTGTTTTTT. Residues: CASSQRLGQGALAGELFF.

Here the CDR3 reads CASSPGDRGLADTQYF. The CDR3 bases are TGCGCCAGCAGCCCCGGGGACAGGGGCCTAGCAGATACGCAGTATTTT. V gene TRBV4-1 combines with J gene TRBJ2-3; TRBD1 matches 10 bases. Per germline, CDR1 MGHRA and CDR2 YSYEKL. Unmatched junction bases numbered 8, after V lost 4 bases and J lost 4 bases. CDR3 size: 16 residues.

This chain connects TRBV5-1 to TRBJ1-1; D is unclear. V was pared by 2 bases and J by 5 bases, with 16 bases between. Per the germline V gene, CDR1 is SGHRS and CDR2 is YFSETQ. CDR3 length equals 15 residues. CDR3 sequence: CASSLLTASKTEAFF. CDR3 DNA: TGCGCCAGCAGCTTATTAACCGCGAGTAAAACTGAAGCTTTCTTT.

This chain connects TRBV7-2 to TRBJ2-2, with D unclear. The CDR3 is 15 residues long. Trimming cost V 1 base and J 7 bases, with 13 bases left between them. CDR1 is SGHTA and CDR2 is FQGNSA in the germline V gene. In DNA form, the CDR3 reads TGTGCCAGCAGCTTAGTGGGCAGCTTCAACGGGGAGCTGTTTTTT. It is translated as CASSLVGSFNGELFF.

CDR3 protein: CASSNPPMGDCTDTQYF. DNA of the CDR3: TGTGCCAGCAGCAACCCGCCCATGGGGGACTGCACAGATACGCAGTATTTT. The J gene is TRBJ2-3, the V gene TRBV21-1; the table calls TRBD2, which could not be checked here. TRBV21-1 has pseudogene status. The CDR3 is made up of 17 amino acids.

V usage is TRBV5-5 and J usage is TRBJ1-4; D gene unclear. Germline V CDR1 and CDR2: SGHKS, YYEKEE (reference sequence). The length of the CDR3 is 14 residues. Trimming left V 2 bases short and J 8 bases short, with 13 bases between. CDR3 DNA: TGTGCCAGCAGCTTTTATACGGTGGAGGAAAAACTGTTTTTT. Its protein is CASSFYTVEEKLFF.

The gene calls are TRBV7-2 and TRBJ2-5; TRBD2 matches 10 bases. Unmatched junction bases numbered 12, after V lost 5 bases and J lost 6 bases. CDR1 and CDR2 from the germline V gene are SGHTA and FQGNSA. The CDR3 sequence is 16 residues long. CDR3 sequence (DNA): TGTGCCAGCAGCCAATTCACAGCGGGAGGGCGGCAGACCCAGTACTTC. Translation gives CASSQFTAGGRQTQYF.